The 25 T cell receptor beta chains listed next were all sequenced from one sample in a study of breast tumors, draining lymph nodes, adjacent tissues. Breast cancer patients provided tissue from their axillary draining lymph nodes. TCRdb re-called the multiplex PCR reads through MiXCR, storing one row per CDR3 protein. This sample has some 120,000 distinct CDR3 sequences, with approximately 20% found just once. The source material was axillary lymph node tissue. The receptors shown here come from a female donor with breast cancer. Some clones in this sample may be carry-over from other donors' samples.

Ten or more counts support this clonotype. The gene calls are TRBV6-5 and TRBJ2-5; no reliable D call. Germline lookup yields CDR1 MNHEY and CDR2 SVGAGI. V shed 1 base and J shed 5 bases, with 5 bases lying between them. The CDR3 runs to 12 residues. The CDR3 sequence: CASSYYGETQYF. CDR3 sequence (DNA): TGTGCCAGCAGTTACTATGGCGAGACCCAGTACTTC.

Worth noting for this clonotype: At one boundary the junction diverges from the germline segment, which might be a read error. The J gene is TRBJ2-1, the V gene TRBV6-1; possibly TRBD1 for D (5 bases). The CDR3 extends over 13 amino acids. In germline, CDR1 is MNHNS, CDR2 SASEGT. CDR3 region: CASSVQGSGEQSF. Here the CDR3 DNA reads TGTGCCAGCAGTGTCCAGGGATCGGGTGAGCAGTCCTTC.

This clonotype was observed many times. CDR3 region: CASSYSTGQGTYGYTF. The CDR3 bases are TGTGCCAGCAGTTACTCGACGGGACAGGGGACATATGGCTACACCTTC. The chain carries TRBV6-5 and TRBJ1-2, with TRBD1 identical over 10 bases. CDR1 is MNHEY, CDR2 SVGAGI, per germline. V lost 0 bases to trimming and J lost 5 bases; unmatched junction nucleotides: 6. CDR3 length: 16 residues.

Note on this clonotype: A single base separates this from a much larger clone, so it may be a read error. The CDR3 protein is CASSFQGGGNAIYF. The CDR3 DNA follows: TGTGCCAGCAGCTTCCAGGGGGGTGGAAACGCCATATATTTT. This chain connects TRBV7-9 to TRBJ1-3, with TRBD1 identical over 7 bases. This CDR3 is 14 amino acids long. Germline-derived CDR1 and CDR2 are SEHNR and FQNEAQ (reference sequence).

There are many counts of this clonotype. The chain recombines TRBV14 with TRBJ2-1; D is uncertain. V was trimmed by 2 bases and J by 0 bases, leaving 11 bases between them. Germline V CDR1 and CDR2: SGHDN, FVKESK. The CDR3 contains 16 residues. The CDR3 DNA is TGTGCCAGCAGCCAACATTACCGCGCCTCCTACAATGAGCAGTTCTTC. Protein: CASSQHYRASYNEQFF.

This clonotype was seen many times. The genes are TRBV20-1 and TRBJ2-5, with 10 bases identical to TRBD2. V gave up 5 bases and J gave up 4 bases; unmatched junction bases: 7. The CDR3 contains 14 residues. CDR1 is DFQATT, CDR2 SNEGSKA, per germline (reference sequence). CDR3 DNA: TGCAGTGCTGGAAAAAGCGGGAGGGGAGAGACCCAGTACTTC. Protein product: CSAGKSGRGETQYF.

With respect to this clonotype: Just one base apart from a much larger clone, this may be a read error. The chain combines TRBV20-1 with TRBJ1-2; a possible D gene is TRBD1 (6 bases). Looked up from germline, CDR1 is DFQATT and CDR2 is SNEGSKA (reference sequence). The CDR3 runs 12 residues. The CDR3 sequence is CGAITGNYGYTF. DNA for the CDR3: TGCGGTGCTATTACAGGGAACTATGGCTACACCTTC.

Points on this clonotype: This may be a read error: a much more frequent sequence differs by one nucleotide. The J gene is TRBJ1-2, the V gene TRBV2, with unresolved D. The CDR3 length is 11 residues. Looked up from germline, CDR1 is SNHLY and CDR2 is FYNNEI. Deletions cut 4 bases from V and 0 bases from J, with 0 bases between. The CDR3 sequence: CASSANYGYTF. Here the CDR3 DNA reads TGTGCCAGCAGTGCTAACTATGGCTACACCTTC.

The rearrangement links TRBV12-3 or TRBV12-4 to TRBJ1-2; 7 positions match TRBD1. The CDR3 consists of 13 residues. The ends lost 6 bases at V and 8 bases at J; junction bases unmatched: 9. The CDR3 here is CASSPRGFEGYTF. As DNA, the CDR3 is TGTGCCAGCAGCCCCAGGGGGTTCGAAGGCTACACCTTC.

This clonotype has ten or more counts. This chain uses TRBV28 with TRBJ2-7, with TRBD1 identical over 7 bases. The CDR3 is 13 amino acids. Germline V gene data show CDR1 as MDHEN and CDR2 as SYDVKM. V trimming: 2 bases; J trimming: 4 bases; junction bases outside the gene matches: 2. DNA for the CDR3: TGTGCCAGCAGTTTACAGGGGGAATACGAGCAGTACTTC. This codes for CASSLQGEYEQYF.

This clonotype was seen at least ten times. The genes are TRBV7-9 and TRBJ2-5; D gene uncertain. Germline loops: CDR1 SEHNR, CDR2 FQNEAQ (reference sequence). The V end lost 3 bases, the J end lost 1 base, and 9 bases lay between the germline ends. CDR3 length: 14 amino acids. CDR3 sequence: CASSFISRQETQYF. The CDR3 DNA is TGTGCCAGCAGCTTCATATCACGCCAAGAGACCCAGTACTTC. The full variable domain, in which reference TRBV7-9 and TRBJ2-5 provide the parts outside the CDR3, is DTGVSQNPRHKITKRGQNVTFRCDPISEHNRLYWYRQTLGQGPEFLTYFQNEAQLEKSRLLSDRFSAERPKGSFSTLEIQRTEQGDSAMYLCASSFISRQETQYFGPGTRLLVL.

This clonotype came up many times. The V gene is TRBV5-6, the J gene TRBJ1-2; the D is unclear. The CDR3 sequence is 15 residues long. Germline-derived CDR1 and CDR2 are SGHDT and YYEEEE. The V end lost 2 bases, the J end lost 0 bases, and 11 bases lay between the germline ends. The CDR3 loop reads CASSFDGRANYGYTF. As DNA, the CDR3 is TGTGCCAGCAGCTTCGACGGACGGGCTAACTATGGCTACACCTTC.

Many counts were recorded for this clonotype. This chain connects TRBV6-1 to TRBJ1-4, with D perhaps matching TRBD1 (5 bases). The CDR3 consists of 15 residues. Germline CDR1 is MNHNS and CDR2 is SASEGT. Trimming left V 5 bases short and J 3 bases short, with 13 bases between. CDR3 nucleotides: TGTGCCAGCAGTTTAACCAGGGACCCTAATGAAAAACTGTTTTTT. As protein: CASSLTRDPNEKLFF.

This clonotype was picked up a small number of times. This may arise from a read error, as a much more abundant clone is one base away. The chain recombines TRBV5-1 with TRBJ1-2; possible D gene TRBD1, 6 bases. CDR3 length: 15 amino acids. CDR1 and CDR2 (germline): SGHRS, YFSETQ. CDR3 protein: CASSLGPTGDYGHTF. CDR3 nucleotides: TGCGCCAGCAGCTTGGGGCCGACAGGTGACTATGGCCACACCTTC. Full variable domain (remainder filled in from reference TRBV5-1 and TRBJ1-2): KAGVTQTPRYLIKTRGQQVTLSCSPISGHRSVSWYQQTPGQGLQFLFEYFSETQRNKGNFPGRFSGRQFSNSRSEMNVSTLELGDSALYLCASSLGPTGDYGHTFGSGTRLTVV.

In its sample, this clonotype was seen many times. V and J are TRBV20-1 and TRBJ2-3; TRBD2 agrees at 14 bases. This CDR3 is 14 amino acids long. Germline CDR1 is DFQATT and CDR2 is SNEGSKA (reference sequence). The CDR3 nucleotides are TGCAGGCCGGTGACTAGCGGGGGGGGCGGTACGCAGTATTTT. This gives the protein CRPVTSGGGGTQYF.

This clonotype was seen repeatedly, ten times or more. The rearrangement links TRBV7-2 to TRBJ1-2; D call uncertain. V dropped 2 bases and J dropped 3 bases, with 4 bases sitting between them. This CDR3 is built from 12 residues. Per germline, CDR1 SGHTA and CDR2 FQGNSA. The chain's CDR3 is CASSLSHYGYTF. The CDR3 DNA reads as TGTGCCAGCAGCTTATCGCACTATGGCTACACCTTC.

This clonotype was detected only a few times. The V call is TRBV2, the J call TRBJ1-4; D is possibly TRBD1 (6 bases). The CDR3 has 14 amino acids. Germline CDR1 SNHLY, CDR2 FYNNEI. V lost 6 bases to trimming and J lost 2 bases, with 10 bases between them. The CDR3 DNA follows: TGTGCCAGCAGCACAGGGACCACTAATGAAAAACTGTTTTTT. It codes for CASSTGTTNEKLFF. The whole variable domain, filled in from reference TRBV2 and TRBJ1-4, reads EPEVTQTPSHQVTQMGQEVILRCVPISNHLYFYWYRQILGQKVEFLVSFYNNEISEKSEIFDDQFSVERPDGSNFTLKIRSTKLEDSAMYFCASSTGTTNEKLFFGSGTQLSVL.

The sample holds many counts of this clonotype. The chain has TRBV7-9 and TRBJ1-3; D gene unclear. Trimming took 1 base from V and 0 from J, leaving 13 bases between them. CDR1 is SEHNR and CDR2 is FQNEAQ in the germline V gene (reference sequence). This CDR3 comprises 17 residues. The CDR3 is CASSLVATFPSGNTIYF. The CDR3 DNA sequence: TGTGCCAGCAGCTTAGTAGCGACCTTTCCCTCTGGAAACACCATATATTTT.

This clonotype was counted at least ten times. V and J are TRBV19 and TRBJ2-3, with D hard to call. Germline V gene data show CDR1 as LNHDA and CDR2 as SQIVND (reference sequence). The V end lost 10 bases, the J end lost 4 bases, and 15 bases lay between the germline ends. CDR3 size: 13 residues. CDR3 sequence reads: CATHGPFSDTQYF. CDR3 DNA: TGTGCCACCCACGGACCGTTTTCAGATACGCAGTATTTT.

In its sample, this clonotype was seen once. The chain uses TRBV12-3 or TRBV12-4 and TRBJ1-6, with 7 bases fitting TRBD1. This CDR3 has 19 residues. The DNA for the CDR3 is TGTACCAACAGCCCCAGACCGGACGACAGGGCGATTGGTAATTCACCCCTCCACTTT. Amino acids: CTNSPRPDDRAIGNSPLHF.

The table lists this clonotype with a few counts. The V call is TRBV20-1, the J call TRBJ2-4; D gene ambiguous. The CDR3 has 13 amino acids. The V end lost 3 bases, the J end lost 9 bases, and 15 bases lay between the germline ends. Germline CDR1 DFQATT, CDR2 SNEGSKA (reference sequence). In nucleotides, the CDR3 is TGCAGTGCTAGGCTAACCTGGGCAGTCATTCAGTACTTC. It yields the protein CSARLTWAVIQYF.

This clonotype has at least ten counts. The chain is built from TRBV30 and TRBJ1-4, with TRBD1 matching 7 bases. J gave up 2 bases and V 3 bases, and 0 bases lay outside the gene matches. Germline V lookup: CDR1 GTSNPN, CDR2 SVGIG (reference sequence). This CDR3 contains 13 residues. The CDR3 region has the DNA TGTGCCTGGAGGGGACAGACTAATGAAAAACTGTTTTTT. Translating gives CAWRGQTNEKLFF.

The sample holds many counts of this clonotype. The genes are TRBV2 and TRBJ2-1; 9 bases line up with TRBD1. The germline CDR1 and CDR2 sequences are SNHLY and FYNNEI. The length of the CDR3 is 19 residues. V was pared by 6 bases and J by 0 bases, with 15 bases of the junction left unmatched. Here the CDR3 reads CASRTGTGTPSSSYNEQFF. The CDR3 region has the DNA TGTGCCAGCAGAACCGGGACAGGGACTCCGAGCAGCTCCTACAATGAGCAGTTCTTC.

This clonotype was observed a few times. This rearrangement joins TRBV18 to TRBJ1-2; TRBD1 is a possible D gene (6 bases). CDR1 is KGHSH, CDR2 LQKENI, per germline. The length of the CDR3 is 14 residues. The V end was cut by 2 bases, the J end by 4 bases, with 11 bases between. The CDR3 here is CASSPDRLIYGYTF. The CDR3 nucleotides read TGTGCCAGCTCACCAGACAGGTTGATCTATGGCTACACCTTC.

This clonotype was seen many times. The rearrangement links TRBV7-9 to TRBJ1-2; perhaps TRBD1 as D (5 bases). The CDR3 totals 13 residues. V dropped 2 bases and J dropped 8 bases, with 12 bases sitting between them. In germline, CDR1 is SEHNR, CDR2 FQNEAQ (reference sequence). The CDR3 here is CASSLQGFLGYTF. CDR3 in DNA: TGTGCCAGCAGCTTACAGGGTTTTCTCGGCTACACCTTC.